This T cell receptor beta chain derives from a study of blood T cell repertoires in COVID-19. Study-level background: Researchers got acute and convalescent COVID-19 samples from the United States, Italy and Spain. From T cells, B-cell-depleted T cells, or PBMCs came the material, which was cDNA or gDNA.

Per the original methods: Counts of nucleated cells, estimated from reference gene primer amplification, were obtained. TCRdb's table, derived via immunoSEQ multiplex PCR, lists solely in-frame clones and lacks some. That table is the source of V, J and clone size, and D and trimming were worked out from the DNA. The sample holds roughly 100,000 clones; roughly four fifths are singletons and the top ten take around 10%. CDR3 length: 16 amino acids. The germline V gene encodes CDR1 MGHRA and CDR2 YSYEKL. J gave up 1 base and V 3 bases, and 5 bases lay outside the gene matches. Sequencing used peripheral blood. This chain links TRBV4-1 with TRBJ2-7, with 11 bases matching TRBD2. The sequence came from a woman aged 70-85 years with acute or convalescent COVID-19. CDR3: CASSQIAGGLSYEQYF. The CDR3, as DNA: TGCGCCAGCAGCCAGATAGCGGGAGGGTTGTCCTACGAGCAGTACTTC.